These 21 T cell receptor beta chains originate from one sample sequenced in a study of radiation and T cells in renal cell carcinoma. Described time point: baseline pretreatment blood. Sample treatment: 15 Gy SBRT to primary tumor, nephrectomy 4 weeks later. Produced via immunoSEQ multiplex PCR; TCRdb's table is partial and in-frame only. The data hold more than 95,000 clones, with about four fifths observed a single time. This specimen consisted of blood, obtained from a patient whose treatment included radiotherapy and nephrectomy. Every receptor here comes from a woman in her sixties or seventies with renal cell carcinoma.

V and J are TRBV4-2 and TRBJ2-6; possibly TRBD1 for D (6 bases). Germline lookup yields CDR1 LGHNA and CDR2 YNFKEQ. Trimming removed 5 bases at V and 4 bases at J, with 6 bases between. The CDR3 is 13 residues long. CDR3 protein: CASSGQGANVLTF. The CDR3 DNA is TGTGCCAGCAGCGGACAGGGGGCCAACGTCCTGACTTTC.

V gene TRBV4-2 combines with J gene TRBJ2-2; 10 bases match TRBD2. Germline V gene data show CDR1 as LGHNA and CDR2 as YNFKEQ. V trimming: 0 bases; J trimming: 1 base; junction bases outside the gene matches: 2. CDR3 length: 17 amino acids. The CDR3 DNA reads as TGTGCCAGCAGCCAAGAACTAGCGGGGAGGAACACCGGGGAGCTGTTTTTT. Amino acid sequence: CASSQELAGRNTGELFF.

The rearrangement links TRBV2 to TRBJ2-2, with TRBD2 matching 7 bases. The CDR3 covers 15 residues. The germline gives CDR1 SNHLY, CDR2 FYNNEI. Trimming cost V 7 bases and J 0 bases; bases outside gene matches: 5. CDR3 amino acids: CASKASGANTGELFF. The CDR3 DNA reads TGTGCCAGCAAGGCTAGCGGCGCGAACACCGGGGAGCTGTTTTTT.

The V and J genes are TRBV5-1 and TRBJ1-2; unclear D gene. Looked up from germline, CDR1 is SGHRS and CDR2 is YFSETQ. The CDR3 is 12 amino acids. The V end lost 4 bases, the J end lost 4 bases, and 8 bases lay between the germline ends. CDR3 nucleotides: TGCGCCAGCAGCCCGGAGGGCTATGGCTACACCTTC. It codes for CASSPEGYGYTF. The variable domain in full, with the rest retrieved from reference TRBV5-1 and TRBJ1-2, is KAGVTQTPRYLIKTRGQQVTLSCSPISGHRSVSWYQQTPGQGLQFLFEYFSETQRNKGNFPGRFSGRQFSNSRSEMNVSTLELGDSALYLCASSPEGYGYTFGSGTRLTVV.

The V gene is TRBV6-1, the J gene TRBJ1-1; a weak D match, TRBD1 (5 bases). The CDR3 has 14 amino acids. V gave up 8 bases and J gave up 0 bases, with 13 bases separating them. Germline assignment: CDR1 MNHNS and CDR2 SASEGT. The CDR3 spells CASGGSPLNTEAFF. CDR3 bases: TGTGCCAGCGGGGGATCACCTTTGAACACTGAAGCTTTCTTT.

The CDR3 coding sequence is TGCGCCAGCAGCCAAGACGACAGTCTCCAAGAGACCCAGTACTTC. Amino acid sequence: CASSQDDSLQETQYF. The chain recombines TRBV4-1 with TRBJ2-5, with a possible D match to TRBD1 (5 bases). CDR3 length: 15 residues. V was shortened by 0 bases and J by 1 base, with 9 bases between the two germline ends. In germline, CDR1 is MGHRA, CDR2 YSYEKL.

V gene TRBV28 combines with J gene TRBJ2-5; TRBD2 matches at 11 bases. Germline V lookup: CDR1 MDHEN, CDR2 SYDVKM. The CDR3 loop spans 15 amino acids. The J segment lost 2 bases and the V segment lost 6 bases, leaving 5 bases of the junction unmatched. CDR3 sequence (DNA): TGTGCCAGCAGAACTAGCGGGGGAGATCAAGAGACCCAGTACTTC. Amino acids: CASRTSGGDQETQYF.

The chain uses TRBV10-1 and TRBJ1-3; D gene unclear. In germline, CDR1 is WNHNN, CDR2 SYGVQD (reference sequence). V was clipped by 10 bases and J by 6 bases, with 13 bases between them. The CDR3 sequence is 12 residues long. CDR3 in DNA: TGCGCCAACCGACTCAGGTTAAACACCATATATTTT. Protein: CANRLRLNTIYF.

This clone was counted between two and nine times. The CDR3 sequence: CASSSLTGKTEAFF. The CDR3 coding sequence is TGTGCCAGCAGCTCTCTCACGGGGAAAACTGAAGCTTTCTTT. The rearrangement links TRBV7-9 to TRBJ1-1; D not certain. Trimming cost V 4 bases and J 5 bases, with 14 bases left between them. CDR3 length: 14 residues. CDR1 is SEHNR, CDR2 FQNEAQ, per germline (reference sequence).

The CDR3 DNA reads as TGTGCCAGCAGGGGGACGGCCGCAACTAATGAAAAACTGTTTTTT. Amino acid sequence: CASRGTAATNEKLFF. This rearrangement joins TRBV6-5 to TRBJ1-4, with D perhaps matching TRBD1 (5 bases). The germline V gene has CDR1 MNHEY and CDR2 SVGAGI. V was pared by 6 bases and J by 0 bases, with 11 bases between. CDR3 length equals 15 residues.

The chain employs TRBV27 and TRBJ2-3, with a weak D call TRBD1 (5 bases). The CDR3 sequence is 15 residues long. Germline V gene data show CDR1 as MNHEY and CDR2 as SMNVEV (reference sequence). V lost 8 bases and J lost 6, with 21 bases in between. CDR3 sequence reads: CASLSTGSRLDTQYF. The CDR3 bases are TGTGCCAGCCTCAGCACAGGATCCCGGTTGGATACGCAGTATTTT.

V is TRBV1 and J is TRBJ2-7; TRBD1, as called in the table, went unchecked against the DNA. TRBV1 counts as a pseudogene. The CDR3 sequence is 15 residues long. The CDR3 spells CTSSPMRDTVHEQYF. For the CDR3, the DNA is TGCACCAGCAGCCCTATGAGGGACACCGTGCACGAGCAGTACTTC.

The CDR3 here is CASGSGTRGTDTQYF. CDR3 DNA: TGTGCCAGCGGATCCGGGACTAGGGGCACAGATACGCAGTATTTT. This sequence joins TRBV27 and TRBJ2-3, with 8 nucleotides matching TRBD2. The junction had 8 bases not matched to a gene; V was cut back by 8 bases and J by 1 base. The CDR3 consists of 15 residues. Looked up from germline, CDR1 is MNHEY and CDR2 is SMNVEV (reference sequence).

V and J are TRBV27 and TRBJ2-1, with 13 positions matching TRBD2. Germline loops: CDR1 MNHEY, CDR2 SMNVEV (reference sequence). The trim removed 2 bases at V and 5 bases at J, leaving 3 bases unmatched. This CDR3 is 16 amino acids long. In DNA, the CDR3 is TGTGCCAGCAGTTTAATCGGGACTAGCGGGAACAATGAGCAGTTCTTC. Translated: CASSLIGTSGNNEQFF.

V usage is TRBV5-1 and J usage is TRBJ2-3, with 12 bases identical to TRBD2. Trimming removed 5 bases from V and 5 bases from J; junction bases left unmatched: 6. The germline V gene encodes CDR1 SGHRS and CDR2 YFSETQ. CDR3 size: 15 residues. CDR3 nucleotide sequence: TGCGCCAGCAGACAGACTAGCGGGGGAATAGATACGCAGTATTTT. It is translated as CASRQTSGGIDTQYF.

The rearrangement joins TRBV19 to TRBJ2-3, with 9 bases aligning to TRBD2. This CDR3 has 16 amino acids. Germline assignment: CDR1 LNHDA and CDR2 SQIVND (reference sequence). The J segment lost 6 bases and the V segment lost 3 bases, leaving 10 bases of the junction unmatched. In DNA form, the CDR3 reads TGTGCCAGTAGTATGACCGTAGCGGGAGATGTGGATACGCAGTATTTT. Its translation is CASSMTVAGDVDTQYF.

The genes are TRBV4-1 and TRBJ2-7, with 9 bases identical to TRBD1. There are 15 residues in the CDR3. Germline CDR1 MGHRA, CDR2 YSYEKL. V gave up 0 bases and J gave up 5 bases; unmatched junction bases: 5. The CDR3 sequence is CASSQDLTGGNEQYF. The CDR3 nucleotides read TGCGCCAGCAGCCAAGATTTGACAGGGGGTAACGAGCAGTACTTC.

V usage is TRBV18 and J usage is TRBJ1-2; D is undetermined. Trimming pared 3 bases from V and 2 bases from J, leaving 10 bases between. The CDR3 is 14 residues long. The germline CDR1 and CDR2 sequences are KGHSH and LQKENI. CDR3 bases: TGTGCCAGCTCACCTGCGGGAGAGAACTATGGCTACACCTTC. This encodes CASSPAGENYGYTF.

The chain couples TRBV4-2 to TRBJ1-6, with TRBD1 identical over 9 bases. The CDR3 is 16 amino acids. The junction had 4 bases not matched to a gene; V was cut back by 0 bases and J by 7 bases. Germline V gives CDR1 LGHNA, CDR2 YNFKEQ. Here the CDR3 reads CASSQDSGTGNSPLHF. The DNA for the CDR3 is TGTGCCAGCAGCCAAGATTCCGGGACAGGGAATTCACCCCTCCACTTT.

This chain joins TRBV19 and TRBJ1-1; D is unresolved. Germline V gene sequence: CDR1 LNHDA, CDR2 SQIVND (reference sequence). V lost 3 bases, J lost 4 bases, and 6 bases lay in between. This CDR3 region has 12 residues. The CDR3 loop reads CASSIGITEAFF. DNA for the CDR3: TGTGCCAGTAGTATCGGTATCACTGAAGCTTTCTTT.

The CDR3 DNA reads TGTGCCAGTAGTGTTGGCAGGGACTACGAGCAGTACTTC. Its translation: CASSVGRDYEQYF. V usage is TRBV19 and J usage is TRBJ2-7; D may be TRBD1 (5 bases). CDR3 length: 13 residues. V dropped 5 bases and J dropped 3 bases, with 11 bases sitting between them. Germline CDR1 LNHDA, CDR2 SQIVND (reference sequence).